The 9 T cell receptor beta chains below all came from one sample that was sequenced in a study of long-term antiretroviral therapy in people with HIV. Researchers ran immunoSEQ v3.0 at survey level. Using immunoSEQ multiplex PCR, the repertoire was profiled, and TCRdb retains in-frame clones only, with some absent. The top ten clones hold around 4.6% of a sample with tens of thousands of clones, about 86% of them seen once. The specimen comprised unsorted PBMCs, sampled 1.3 years after starting antiretroviral therapy. Receptor source: a man in his 60s with HIV.

The rearrangement uses TRBV30 and TRBJ2-7; the match to TRBD1 covers 8 bases. Germline values: CDR1 GTSNPN, CDR2 SVGIG (reference sequence). The V segment lost 4 bases and the J segment 5 bases; nucleotides outside the gene matches: 10. This CDR3 contains 14 residues. The DNA of the CDR3 is TGTGCCTGGAAAACGGGCAGGGGGCTCAACGAGCAGTACTTC. As protein: CAWKTGRGLNEQYF.

The V gene is TRBV11-2, the J gene TRBJ2-7; TRBD2 matches at 13 bases. In germline, CDR1 is SGHAT, CDR2 FQNNGV. The trim removed 1 base at V and 4 bases at J, leaving 1 base unmatched. This CDR3 spans 15 amino acids. The CDR3 sequence: CASSLGLAGGYEQYF. The CDR3 DNA reads TGTGCCAGCAGCTTAGGACTAGCGGGAGGTTACGAGCAGTACTTC. The variable domain in full, completed from reference TRBV11-2 and TRBJ2-7, reads EAGVAQSPRYKIIEKRQSVAFWCNPISGHATLYWYQQILGQGPKLLIQFQNNGVVDDSQLPKDRFSAERLKGVDSTLKIQPAKLEDSAVYLCASSLGLAGGYEQYFGPGTRLTVT.

CDR3 loop: CATYPLAGTGELFF. CDR3 in DNA: TGTGCCACGTACCCCCTCGCTGGGACCGGGGAGCTGTTTTTT. V and J are TRBV6-6 and TRBJ2-2; D is unresolved. This CDR3 comprises 14 residues. Between the trimmed V and J ends, which lost 10 bases and 5 bases, there was a span of 17 bases. Germline assignment: CDR1 MNHNY and CDR2 SVGAGI (reference sequence).

A single count supports this clone. The CDR3 protein is CASSFSWARTANVLTF. DNA of the CDR3: TGTGCCAGTAGTTTCTCCTGGGCCCGGACGGCCAACGTCCTGACTTTC. The V call is TRBV19, the J call TRBJ2-6; D remains ambiguous. CDR3 length: 16 residues. Germline V gives CDR1 LNHDA, CDR2 SQIVND (reference sequence). V was pared by 5 bases and J by 6 bases, with 17 bases between.

The CDR3 DNA reads as TGTGCCAGCAGCCGCGACCGGGAACGACAAGAGACCCAGTACTTC. Its translation is CASSRDRERQETQYF. The J gene is TRBJ2-5, the V gene TRBV2; perhaps TRBD2 as D (5 bases). CDR3 length: 15 amino acids. The germline CDR1 and CDR2 sequences are SNHLY and FYNNEI. V was trimmed by 6 bases and J by 2 bases, leaving 16 bases between them.

The V and J genes are TRBV4-1 and TRBJ1-2; 9 nucleotides agree with TRBD1. This CDR3 has 17 amino acids. V dropped 1 base and J dropped 8; count of bases not matched to a gene: 14. Germline-derived CDR1 and CDR2 are MGHRA and YSYEKL. CDR3 region: CASSQVWDARTGDGYTF. In DNA form, the CDR3 reads TGCGCCAGCAGCCAAGTTTGGGATGCTAGGACAGGGGACGGCTACACCTTC.

The chain links TRBV19 to TRBJ1-1; maybe TRBD1 (5 bases). The V end lost 3 bases, the J end lost 1 base, and 9 bases lay between the germline ends. This CDR3 has 14 residues. Germline V gives CDR1 LNHDA, CDR2 SQIVND (reference sequence). CDR3: CASSMWTRNTEAFF. DNA of the CDR3: TGTGCCAGTAGTATGTGGACACGGAACACTGAAGCTTTCTTT.

This chain joins TRBV5-1 and TRBJ1-4, with 10 bases lining up with TRBD1. V trimming: 0 bases; J trimming: 8 bases; junction bases outside the gene matches: 4. This CDR3 has 15 residues. The germline V gene has CDR1 SGHRS and CDR2 YFSETQ. CDR3 sequence (DNA): TGCGCCAGCAGCTTGGTAGGGACAGGGGAAGAAAAACTGTTTTTT. This codes for CASSLVGTGEEKLFF.

The chain employs TRBV5-1 and TRBJ2-7, with 8 bases that match TRBD1. Losses at the gene ends were 4 bases for V and 3 bases for J; bases not matched to a gene: 9. Germline V gene data show CDR1 as SGHRS and CDR2 as YFSETQ. The CDR3 spans 15 residues. The CDR3 DNA reads as TGCGCCAGCAGCGATGGAGACAGGGGACGCTACGAGCAGTACTTC. As protein: CASSDGDRGRYEQYF.